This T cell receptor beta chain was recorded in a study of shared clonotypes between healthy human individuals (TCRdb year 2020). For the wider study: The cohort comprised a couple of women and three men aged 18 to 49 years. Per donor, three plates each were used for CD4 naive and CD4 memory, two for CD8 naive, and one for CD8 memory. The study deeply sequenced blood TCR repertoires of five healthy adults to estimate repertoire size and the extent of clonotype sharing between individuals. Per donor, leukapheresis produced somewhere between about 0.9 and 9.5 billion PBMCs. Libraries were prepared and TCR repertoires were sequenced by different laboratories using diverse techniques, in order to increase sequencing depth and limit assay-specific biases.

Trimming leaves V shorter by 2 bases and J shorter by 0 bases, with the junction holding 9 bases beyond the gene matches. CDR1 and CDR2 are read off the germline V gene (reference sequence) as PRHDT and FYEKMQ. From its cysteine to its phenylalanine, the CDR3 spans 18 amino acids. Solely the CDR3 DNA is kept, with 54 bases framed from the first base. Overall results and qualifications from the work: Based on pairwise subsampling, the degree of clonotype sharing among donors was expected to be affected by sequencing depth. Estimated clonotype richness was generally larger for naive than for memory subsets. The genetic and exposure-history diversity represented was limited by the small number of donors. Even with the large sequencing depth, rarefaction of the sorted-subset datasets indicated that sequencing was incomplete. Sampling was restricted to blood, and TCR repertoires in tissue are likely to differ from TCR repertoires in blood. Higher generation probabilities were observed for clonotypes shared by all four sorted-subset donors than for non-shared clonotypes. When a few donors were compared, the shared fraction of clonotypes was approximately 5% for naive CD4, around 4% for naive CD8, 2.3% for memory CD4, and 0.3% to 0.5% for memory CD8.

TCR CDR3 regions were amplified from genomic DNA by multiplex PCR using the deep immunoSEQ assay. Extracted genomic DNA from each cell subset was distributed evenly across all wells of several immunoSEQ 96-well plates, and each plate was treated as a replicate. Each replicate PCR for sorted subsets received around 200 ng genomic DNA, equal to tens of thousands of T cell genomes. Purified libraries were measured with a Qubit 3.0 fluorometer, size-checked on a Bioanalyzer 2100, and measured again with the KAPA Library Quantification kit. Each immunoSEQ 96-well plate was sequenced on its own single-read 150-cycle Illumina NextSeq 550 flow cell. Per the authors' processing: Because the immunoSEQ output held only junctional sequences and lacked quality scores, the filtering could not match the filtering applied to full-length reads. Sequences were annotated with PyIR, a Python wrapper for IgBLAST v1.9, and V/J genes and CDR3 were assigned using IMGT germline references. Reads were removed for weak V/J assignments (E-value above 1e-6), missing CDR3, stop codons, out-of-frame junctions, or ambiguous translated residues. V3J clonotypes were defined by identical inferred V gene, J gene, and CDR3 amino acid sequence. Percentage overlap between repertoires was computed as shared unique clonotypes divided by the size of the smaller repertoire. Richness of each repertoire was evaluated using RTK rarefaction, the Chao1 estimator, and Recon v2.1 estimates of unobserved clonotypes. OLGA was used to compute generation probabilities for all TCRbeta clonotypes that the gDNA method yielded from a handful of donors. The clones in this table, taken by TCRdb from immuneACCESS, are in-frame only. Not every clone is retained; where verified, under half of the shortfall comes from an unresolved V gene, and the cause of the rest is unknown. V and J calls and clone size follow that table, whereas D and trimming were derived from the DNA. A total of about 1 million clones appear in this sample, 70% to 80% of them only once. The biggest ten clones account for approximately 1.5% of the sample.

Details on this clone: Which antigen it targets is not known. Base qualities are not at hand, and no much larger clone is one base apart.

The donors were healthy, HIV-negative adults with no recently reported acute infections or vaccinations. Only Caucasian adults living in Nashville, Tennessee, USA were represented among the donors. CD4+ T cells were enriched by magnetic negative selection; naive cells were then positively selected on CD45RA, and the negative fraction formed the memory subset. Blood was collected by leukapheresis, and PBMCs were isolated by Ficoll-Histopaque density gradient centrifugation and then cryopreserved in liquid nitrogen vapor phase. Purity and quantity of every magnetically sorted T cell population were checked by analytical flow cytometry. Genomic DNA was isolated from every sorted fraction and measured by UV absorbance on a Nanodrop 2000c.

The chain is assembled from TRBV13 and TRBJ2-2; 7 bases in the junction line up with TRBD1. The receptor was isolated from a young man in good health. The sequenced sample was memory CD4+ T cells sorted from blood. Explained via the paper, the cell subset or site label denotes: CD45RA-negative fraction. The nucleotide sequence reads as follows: TGTGCCAGCAGCTTAACTGGCAGGGGGTTTTCGAACACCGGGGAGCTGTTTTTT. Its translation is CASSLTGRGFSNTGELFF.